This T cell receptor beta chain was sequenced in a study of patients and donors after allogeneic stem cell transplantation. Each CDR3 protein is one row after TCRdb ran MiXCR on the RT-PCR reads. The data contain about 960,000 distinct CDR3 sequences, approximately 18% of them singletons. Germline values: CDR1 DFQATT, CDR2 SNEGSKA (reference sequence). This CDR3 is 13 amino acids long. Trimming cost V 0 bases and J 3 bases; bases outside gene matches: 1. The source of this sequence is a human donor who was either an allogeneic HSCT recipient or a stem cell or donor lymphocyte infusion donor (not recorded which). It is not recorded whose cells these are; they may come from a transplant donor. Material for sequencing was blood, either unsorted or a sorted T cell fraction (not recorded which). V and J are TRBV20-1 and TRBJ2-7; 8 nucleotides agree with TRBD1. DNA of the CDR3: TGCAGTGCTAGAGATACAGGGGGCTACGAGCAGTACTTC. Protein product: CSARDTGGYEQYF.